This T cell receptor beta chain comes out of a study of metastatic and nonmetastatic thyroid tumors. Study-level background: A comparison of repertoires was made across blood and tumor or nodule tissue from malignant and benign thyroid patients.

TCRdb called clones again from the PCR reads with MiXCR. This table has about 33,000 clones, approximately 15% appearing once. All patients reached thyroid surgery having received no treatment beforehand. The CDR3 loop spans 13 amino acids. Trimming cost V 3 bases and J 0 bases, with 5 bases left between them. Looked up from germline, CDR1 is LNHDA and CDR2 is SQIVND (reference sequence). There are many counts of this clone. The sample taken for sequencing was blood. This sequence was found in a female donor with papillary thyroid cancer or a benign thyroid nodule (not recorded which). Some clones in this sample may be carry-over from other donors' samples. This chain connects TRBV19 to TRBJ1-1; D call uncertain. CDR3 in amino acids: CASSINLNTEAFF. CDR3 in DNA: TGTGCCAGTAGTATTAACCTGAACACTGAAGCTTTCTTT. Full variable domain (missing parts from reference TRBV19 and TRBJ1-1): DGGITQSPKYLFRKEGQNVTLSCEQNLNHDAMYWYRQDPGQGLRLIYYSQIVNDFQKGDIAEGYSVSREKKESFPLTVTSAQKNPTAFYLCASSINLNTEAFFGQGTRLTVV.